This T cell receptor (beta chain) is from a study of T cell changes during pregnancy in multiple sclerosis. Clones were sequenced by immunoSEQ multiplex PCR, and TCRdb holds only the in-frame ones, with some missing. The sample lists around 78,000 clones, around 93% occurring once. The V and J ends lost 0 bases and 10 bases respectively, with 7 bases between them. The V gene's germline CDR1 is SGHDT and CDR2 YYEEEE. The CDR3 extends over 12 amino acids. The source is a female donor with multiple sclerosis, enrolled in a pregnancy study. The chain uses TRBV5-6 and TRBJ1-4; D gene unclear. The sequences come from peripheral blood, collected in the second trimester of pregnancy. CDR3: CASSLGSGKLFF. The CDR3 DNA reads TGTGCCAGCAGCTTGGGTTCCGGAAAACTGTTTTTT.